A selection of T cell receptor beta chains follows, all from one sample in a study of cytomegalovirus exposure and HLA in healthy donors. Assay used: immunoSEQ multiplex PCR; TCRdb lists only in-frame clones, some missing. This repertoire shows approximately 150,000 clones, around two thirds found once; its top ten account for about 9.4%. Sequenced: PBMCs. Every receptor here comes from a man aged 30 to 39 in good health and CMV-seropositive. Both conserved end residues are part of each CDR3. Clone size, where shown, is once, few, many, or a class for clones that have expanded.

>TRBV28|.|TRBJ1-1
CASSLGQGPTEAFF
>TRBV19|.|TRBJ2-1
CASSIGVAGAHNEQFF
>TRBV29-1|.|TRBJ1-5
CSVGQGASNQPQHF
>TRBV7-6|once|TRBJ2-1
CASSLSGSIYNEQFF
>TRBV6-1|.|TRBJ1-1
CASSPMQGGTEAFF
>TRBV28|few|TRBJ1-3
CASSRQNSGNTIYF
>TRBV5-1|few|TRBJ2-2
CASSLMGGGPSGELFF
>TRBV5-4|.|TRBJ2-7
CASSYGQAYEQYF
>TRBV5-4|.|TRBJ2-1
CASRTGTGVINEQFF
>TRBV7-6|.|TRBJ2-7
CASSPEGLPARGEQYF
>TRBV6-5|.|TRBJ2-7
CASTGQPYEQYF
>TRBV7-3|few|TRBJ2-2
CASSLTGLAGRAGELFF
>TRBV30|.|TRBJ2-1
CAHSDGVAGGLQFF
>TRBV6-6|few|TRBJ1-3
CASSYSMGPTIYF
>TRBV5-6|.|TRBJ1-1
CASSWVETRSVAFF
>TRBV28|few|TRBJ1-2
CASSLRQESYTF
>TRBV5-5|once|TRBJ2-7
CASSLQGFYEQYF
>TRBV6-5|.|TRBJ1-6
CASSYSDRAGSPLHF
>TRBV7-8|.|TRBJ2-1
CASSLAGTGLHAEQFF
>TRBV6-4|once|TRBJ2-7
CASSDPLRGGAYEQYF
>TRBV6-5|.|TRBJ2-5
CASSYKGRGETQYF
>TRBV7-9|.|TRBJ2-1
CASNLGVAENEQFF
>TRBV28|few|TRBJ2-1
CASSPNNPGPSGSWMVKFYNEQFF
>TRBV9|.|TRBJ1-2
CASSGSGTGIYGYTF
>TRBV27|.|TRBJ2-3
CASRLGTSGSTDTQYF
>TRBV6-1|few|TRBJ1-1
CASSDHPGGGQGTEAFF
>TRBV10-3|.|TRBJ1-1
CAISEVSGLEAFF
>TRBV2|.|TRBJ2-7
CASSTRDSLSEQYF
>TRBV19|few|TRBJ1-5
CASTPGQADQPQHF
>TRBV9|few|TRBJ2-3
CASSVDPLAVPADTQYF
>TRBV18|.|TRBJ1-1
CASSLGSPNTEAFF
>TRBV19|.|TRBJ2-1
CASSVGTSGSLQFF
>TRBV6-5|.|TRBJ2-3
CASSYSTSGGTDTQYF
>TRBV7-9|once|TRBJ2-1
CATESVRDYQFF
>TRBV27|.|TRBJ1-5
CASTNHQPQHF
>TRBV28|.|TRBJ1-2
CASSLQGYGYTF
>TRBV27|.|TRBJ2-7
CASSFGTGFYEQYF
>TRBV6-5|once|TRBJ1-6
CASTKDRANSPLHF
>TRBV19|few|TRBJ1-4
CASSMAGFTNEKLFF
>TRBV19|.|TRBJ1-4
CASSTGTGGVANEKLFF
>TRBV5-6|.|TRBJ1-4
CASSFLLGGVRF
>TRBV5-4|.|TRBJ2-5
CASSSGLAGVRETQYF
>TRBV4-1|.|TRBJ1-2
CASSPTGEGYGYTF
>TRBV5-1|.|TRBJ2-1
CASSSYKTSGSFNEQFF
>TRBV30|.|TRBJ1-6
CAWAGQYNSPLHF
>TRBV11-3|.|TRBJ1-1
CASSLDMTVATEAFF
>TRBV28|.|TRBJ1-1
CVVELNTEAFF
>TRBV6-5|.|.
CASTDTSGRGNEQYF
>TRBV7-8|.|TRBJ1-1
CASSLIVRGATEAFF
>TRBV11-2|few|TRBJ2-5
CASSPGGAETQYF
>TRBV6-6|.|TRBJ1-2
CASSPTAVFHGYTF
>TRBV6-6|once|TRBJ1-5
CASEGAHNQPQHF
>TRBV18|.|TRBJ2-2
CASSPQDPGHNTGELFF
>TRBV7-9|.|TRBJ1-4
CASSLALAGNEKLFF
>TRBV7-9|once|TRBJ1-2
CASSRITGGDGYTF
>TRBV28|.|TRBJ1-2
CASRLGTGDHYGYTF
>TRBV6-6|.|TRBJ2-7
CASSADRYYEQYF
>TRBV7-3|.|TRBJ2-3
CASSLTSGSSTDTQYF
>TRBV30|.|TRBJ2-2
CAYLRRNTGELFF
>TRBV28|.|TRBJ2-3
CASSLGLYTDTQYF